The source of this T cell receptor beta chain is a study of technical replicates of blood from a handful of donors. The CDR3 totals 11 residues. The V gene's germline CDR1 is MDHEN and CDR2 SYDVKM. Points on this clone: An end of the junction does not agree with germline; a read error may underlie this.

The method was immunoSEQ multiplex PCR; TCRdb's version includes in-frame clones alone and lacks a portion of them. In the table there are around 62,000 clones, roughly 98% of which are singletons. This clonotype was obtained from a human donor in good health. The rearrangement joins TRBV28 to TRBJ2-3; perhaps TRBD2 as D (6 bases). Sequences were obtained from T cells isolated from PBMCs. The CDR3 sequence: CASSFVSGSSF. CDR3 DNA: TGTGCCAGCAGTTTTGTAAGCGGGTCCAGTTTT.